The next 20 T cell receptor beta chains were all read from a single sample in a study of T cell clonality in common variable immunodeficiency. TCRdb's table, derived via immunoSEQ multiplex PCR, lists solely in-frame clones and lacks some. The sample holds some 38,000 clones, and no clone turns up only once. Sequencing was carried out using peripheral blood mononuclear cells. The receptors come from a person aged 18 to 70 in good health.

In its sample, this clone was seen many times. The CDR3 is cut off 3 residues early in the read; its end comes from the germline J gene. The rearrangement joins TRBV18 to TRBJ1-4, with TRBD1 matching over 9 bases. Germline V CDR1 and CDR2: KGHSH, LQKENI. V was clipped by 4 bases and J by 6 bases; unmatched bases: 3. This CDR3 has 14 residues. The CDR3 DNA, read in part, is TGTGCCAGCTCACGACGGACAGGGGATGAAAAA. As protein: CASSRRTGDEK. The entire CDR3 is CASSRRTGDEKLFF.

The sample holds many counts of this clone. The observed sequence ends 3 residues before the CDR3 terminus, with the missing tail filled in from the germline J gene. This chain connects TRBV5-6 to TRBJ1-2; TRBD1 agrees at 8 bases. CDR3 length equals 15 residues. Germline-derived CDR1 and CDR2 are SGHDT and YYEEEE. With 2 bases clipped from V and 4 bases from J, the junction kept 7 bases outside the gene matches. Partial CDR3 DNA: TGTGCCAGCAGCTTCCGACAGGGGATCGCCTATGGC. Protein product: CASSFRQGIAYG. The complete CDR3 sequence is CASSFRQGIAYGYTF.

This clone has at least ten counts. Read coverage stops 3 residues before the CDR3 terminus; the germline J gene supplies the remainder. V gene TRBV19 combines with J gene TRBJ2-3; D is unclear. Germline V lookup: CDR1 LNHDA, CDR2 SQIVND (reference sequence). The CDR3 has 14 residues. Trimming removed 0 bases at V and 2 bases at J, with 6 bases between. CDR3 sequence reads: CASSIDRSTDTQYF. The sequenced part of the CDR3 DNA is TGTGCCAGTAGTATAGACCGGTCCACAGATACG.

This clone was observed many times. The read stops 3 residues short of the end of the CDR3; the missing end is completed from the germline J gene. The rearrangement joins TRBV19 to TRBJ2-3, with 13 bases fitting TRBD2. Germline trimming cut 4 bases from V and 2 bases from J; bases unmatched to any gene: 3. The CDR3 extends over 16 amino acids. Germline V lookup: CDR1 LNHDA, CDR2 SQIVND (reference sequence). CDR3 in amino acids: CASSRGLAGYTDTQYF. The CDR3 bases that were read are TGTGCCAGTAGTAGGGGACTAGCGGGATACACAGATACG.

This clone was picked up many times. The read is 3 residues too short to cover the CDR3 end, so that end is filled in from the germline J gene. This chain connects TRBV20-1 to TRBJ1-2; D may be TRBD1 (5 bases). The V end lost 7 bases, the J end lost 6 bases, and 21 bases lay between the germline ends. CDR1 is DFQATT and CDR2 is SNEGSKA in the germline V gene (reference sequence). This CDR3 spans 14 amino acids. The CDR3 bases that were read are TGCAGTGTAAAGGGGACTATGGATTGGCATGGC. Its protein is CSVKGTMDWHG. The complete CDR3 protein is CSVKGTMDWHGYTF.

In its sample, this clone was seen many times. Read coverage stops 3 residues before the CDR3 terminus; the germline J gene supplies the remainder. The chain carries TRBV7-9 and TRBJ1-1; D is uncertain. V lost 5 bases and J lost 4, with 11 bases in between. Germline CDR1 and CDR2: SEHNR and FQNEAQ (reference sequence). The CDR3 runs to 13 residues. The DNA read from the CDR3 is TGTGCCAGCAGCAACCTCTCGGGCACTGAA. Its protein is CASSNLSGTE. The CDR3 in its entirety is CASSNLSGTEAFF.

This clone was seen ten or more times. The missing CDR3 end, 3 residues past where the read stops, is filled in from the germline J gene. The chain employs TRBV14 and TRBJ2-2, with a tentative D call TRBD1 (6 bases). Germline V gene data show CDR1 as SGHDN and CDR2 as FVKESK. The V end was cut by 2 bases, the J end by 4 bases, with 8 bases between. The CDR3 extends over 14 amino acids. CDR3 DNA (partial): TGTGCCAGCAGCCAACGGACAGCCACCGGGGAG. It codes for CASSQRTATGE. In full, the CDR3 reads CASSQRTATGELFF.

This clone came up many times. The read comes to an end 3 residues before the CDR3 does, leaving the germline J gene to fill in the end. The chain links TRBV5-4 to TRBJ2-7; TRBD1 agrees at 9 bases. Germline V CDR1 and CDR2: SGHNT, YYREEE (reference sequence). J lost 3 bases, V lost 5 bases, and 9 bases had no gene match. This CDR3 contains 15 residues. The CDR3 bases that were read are TGTGCCAGCAGTCCGAGTCGGGACAGGGTCTACGAG. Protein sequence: CASSPSRDRVYE. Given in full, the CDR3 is CASSPSRDRVYEQYF. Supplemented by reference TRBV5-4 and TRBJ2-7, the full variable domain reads ETGVTQSPTHLIKTRGQQVTLRCSSQSGHNTVSWYQQALGQGPQFIFQYYREEENGRGNFPPRFSGLQFPNYSSELNVNALELDDSALYLCASSPSRDRVYEQYFGPGTRLTVT.

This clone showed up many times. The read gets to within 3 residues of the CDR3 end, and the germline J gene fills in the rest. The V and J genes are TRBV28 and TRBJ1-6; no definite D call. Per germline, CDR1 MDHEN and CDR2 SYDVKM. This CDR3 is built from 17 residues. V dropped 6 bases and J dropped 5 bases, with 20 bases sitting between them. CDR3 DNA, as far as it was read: TGTGCCAGCAGCCCCCCAAGGTTAGGGTTCGATAATTCACCC. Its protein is CASSPPRLGFDNSP. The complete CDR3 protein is CASSPPRLGFDNSPLHF.

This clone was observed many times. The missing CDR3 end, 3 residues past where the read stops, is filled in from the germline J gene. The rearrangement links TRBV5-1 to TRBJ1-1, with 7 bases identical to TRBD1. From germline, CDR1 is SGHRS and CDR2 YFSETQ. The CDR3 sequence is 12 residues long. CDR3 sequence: CASSLGQEQAFF. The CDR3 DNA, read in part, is TGCGCCAGCAGCCTTGGACAGGAGCAA. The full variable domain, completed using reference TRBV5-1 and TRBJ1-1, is KAGVTQTPRYLIKTRGQQVTLSCSPISGHRSVSWYQQTPGQGLQFLFEYFSETQRNKGNFPGRFSGRQFSNSRSEMNVSTLELGDSALYLCASSLGQEQAFFGQGTRLTVV.

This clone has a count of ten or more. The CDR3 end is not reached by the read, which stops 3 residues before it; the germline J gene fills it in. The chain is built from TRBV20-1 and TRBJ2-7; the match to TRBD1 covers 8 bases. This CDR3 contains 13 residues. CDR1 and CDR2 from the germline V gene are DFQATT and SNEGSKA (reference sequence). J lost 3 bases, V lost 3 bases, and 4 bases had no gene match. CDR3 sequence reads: CSASAGQVYEQYF. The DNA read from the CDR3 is TGCAGTGCTAGTGCGGGACAGGTCTACGAG.

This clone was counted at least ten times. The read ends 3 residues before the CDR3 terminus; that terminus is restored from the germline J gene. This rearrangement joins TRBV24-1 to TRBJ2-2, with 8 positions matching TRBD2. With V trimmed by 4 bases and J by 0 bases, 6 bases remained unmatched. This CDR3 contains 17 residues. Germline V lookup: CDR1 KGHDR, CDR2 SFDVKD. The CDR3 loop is CATSDRSSGANTGELFF. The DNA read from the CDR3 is TGTGCCACCAGTGACCGGAGTAGCGGGGCGAACACCGGGGAG.

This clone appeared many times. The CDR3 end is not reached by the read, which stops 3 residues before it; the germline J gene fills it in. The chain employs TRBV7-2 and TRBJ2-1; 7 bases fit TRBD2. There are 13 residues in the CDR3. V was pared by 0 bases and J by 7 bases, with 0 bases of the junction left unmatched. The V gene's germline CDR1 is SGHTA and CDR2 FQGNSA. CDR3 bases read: TGTGCCAGCAGCTTAGCGCGGGGGAATGAG. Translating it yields CASSLARGNE. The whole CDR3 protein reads CASSLARGNEQFF. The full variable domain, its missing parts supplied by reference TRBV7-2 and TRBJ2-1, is GAGVSQSPSNKVTEKGKDVELRCDPISGHTALYWYRQSLGQGLEFLIYFQGNSAPDKSGLPSDRFSAERTGGSVSTLTIQRTQQEDSAVYLCASSLARGNEQFFGPGTRLTVL.

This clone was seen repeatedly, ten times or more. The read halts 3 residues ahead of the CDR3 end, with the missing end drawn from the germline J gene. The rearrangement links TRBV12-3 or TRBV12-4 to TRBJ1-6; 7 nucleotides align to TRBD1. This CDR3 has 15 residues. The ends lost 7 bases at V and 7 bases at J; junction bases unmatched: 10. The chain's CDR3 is CASTLGTVWNSPLHF. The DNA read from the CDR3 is TGTGCCAGCACCTTAGGGACAGTTTGGAATTCACCC.

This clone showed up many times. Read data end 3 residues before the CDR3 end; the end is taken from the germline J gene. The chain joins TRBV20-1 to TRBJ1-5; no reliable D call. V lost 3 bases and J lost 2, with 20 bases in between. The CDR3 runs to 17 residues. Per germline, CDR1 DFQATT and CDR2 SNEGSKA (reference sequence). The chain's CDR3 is CSARRLGLGFGNQPQHF. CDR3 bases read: TGCAGTGCTAGGAGACTAGGTTTGGGTTTCGGCAATCAGCCC.

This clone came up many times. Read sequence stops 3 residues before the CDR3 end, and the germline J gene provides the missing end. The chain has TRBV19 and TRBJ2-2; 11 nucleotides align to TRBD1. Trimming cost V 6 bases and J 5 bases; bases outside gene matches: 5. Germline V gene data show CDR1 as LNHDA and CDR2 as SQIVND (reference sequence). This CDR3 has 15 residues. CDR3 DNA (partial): TGTGCCAGTAGCCGAGGGACAGGGGGTACCGGGGAG. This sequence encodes CASSRGTGGTGE. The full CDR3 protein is CASSRGTGGTGELFF.

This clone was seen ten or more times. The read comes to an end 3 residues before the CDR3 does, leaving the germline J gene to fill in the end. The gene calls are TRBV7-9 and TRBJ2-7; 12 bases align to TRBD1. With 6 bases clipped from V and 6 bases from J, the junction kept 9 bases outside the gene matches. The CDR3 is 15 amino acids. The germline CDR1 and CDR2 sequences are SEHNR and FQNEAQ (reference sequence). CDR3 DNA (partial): TGTGCCAGCAGTCACGGGGGACAGGGGGCGTTCGAG. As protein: CASSHGGQGAFE. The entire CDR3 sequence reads CASSHGGQGAFEQYF.

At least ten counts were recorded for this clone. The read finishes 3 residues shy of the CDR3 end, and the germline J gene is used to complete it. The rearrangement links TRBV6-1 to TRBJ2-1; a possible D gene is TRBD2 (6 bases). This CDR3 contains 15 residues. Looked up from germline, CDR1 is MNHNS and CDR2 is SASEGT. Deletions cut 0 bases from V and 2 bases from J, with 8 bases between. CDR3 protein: CASSEAGGTYNEQFF. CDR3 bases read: TGTGCCAGCAGTGAAGCTGGCGGGACCTACAATGAG.

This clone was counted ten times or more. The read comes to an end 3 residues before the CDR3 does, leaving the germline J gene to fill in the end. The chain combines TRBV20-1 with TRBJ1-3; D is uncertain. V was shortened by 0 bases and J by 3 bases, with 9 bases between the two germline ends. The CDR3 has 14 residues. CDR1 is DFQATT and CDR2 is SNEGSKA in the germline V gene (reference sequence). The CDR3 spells CSARDDRVGNTIYF. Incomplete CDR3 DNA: TGCAGTGCTAGAGATGATAGGGTTGGAAACACC.

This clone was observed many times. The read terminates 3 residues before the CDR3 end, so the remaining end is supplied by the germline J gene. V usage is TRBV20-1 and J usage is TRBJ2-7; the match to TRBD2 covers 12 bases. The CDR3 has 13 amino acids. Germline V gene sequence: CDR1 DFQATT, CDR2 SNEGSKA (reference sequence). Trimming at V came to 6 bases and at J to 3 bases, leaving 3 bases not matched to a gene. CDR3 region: CSARTSGNYEQYF. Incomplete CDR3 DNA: TGCAGTGCACGGACTAGCGGGAACTACGAG.